This entry lists 5 T cell receptor beta chains sequenced from one sample in a study of OX40 agonist ivuxolimab in advanced cancers. Produced via immunoSEQ multiplex PCR; TCRdb's table is partial and in-frame only. The data contain 80,000 to 95,000 clones, about 88% of them singletons. The source was CD4+ or CD8+ T cells sorted from blood, collected in a trial of the OX40 agonist ivuxolimab. All receptors come from an adult with an advanced solid tumor such as melanoma, head and neck, liver or kidney cancer.

CDR3: CASSLAPPTRSSTDTQYF. In nucleotides, the CDR3 is TGTGCCAGCAGCTTAGCGCCCCCCACTAGAAGTAGCACAGATACGCAGTATTTT. The gene calls are TRBV7-2 and TRBJ2-3, with D tentatively TRBD2 (5 bases). There are 18 residues in the CDR3. Germline V CDR1 and CDR2: SGHTA, FQGNSA. Trimming shortened V by 0 bases and J by 0 bases, and 16 bases separated the two germline ends.

This chain links TRBV10-2 with TRBJ2-7; 8 bases are shared with TRBD1. Germline V lookup: CDR1 WSHSY, CDR2 SAAADI. The CDR3 is made up of 14 amino acids. V was clipped by 5 bases and J by 2 bases; unmatched bases: 5. CDR3 sequence reads: CASSQGTGAYEQYF. The CDR3 DNA is TGCGCCAGCAGTCAAGGGACAGGCGCCTACGAGCAGTACTTC.

The CDR3, as DNA: TGTGCCAGCAGTTTTGGGGTAATTAATCAGCCCCAGCATTTT. Its translation: CASSFGVINQPQHF. The rearrangement uses TRBV28 and TRBJ1-5, with D uncertain. Germline V CDR1 and CDR2: MDHEN, SYDVKM. Trimming removed 3 bases at V and 4 bases at J, with 10 bases between. This CDR3 contains 14 residues. Full variable domain (remainder filled in from reference TRBV28 and TRBJ1-5): DVKVTQSSRYLVKRTGEKVFLECVQDMDHENMFWYRQDPGLGLRLIYFSYDVKMKEKGDIPEGYSVSREKKERFSLILESASTNQTSMYLCASSFGVINQPQHFGDGTRLSIL.

The chain uses TRBV6-1 and TRBJ1-2; D possibly corresponds to TRBD1 (5 bases). Trimming took 6 bases from V and 0 from J, leaving 14 bases between them. The germline CDR1 and CDR2 sequences are MNHNS and SASEGT. The CDR3 has 15 amino acids. The CDR3 region has the DNA TGTGCCAGCAGGATACAGGCGCAAGCTAACTATGGCTACACCTTC. It yields the protein CASRIQAQANYGYTF.

This clone showed up just a few times. J is TRBJ1-5 and V is TRBV30, with 7 positions matching TRBD1. The CDR3 loop spans 18 amino acids. V was pared by 0 bases and J by 2 bases, with 13 bases of the junction left unmatched. Germline CDR1 reads GTSNPN; CDR2 reads SVGIG (reference sequence). This chain's CDR3 is CAWSVHSPGGQRNQPQHF. In DNA, the CDR3 is TGTGCCTGGAGTGTACACTCCCCCGGGGGACAGCGCAATCAGCCCCAGCATTTT.